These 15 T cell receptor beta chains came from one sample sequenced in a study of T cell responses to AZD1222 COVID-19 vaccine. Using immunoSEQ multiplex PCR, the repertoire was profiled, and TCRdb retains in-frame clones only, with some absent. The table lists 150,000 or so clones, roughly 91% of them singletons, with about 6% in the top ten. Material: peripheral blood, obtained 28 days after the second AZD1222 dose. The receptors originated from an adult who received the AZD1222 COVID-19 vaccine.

CDR3 coding DNA: TGTGCCAGCAGTTCCGGGACGGCGTTTTCACCCCTCCACTTT. Residues: CASSSGTAFSPLHF. This sequence joins TRBV27 and TRBJ1-6, with D maybe TRBD1 (5 bases). CDR1 and CDR2 from the germline V gene are MNHEY and SMNVEV (reference sequence). The ends were cut back, 4 bases at V and 9 bases at J, with 13 bases in the middle. The length of the CDR3 is 14 residues.

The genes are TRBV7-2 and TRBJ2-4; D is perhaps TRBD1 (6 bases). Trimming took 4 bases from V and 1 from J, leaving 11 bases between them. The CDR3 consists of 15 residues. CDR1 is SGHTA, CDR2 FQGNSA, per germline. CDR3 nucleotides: TGTGCCAGCAGCTCCTACGGACAGGCCAAAAACATTCAGTACTTC. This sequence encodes CASSSYGQAKNIQYF.

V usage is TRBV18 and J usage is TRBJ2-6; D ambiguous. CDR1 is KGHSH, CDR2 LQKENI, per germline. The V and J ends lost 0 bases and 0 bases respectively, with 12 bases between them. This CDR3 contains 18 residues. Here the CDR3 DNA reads TGTGCCAGCTCACCACCCGCAGGTCCTAGCTCTGGGGCCAACGTCCTGACTTTC. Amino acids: CASSPPAGPSSGANVLTF.

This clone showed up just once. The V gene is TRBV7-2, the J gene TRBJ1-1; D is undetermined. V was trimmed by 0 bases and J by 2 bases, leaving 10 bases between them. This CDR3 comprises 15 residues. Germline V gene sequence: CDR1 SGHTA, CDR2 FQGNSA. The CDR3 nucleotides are TGTGCCAGCAGCTTAGCCGGGCAGGCTAACACTGAAGCTTTCTTT. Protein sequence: CASSLAGQANTEAFF.

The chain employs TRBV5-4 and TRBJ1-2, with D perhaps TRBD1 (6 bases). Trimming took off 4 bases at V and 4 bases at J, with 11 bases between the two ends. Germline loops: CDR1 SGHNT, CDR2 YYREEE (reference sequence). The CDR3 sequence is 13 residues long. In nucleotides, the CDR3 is TGTGCCAGCAGCACGACAGGAGTCTATGGCTACACCTTC. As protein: CASSTTGVYGYTF.

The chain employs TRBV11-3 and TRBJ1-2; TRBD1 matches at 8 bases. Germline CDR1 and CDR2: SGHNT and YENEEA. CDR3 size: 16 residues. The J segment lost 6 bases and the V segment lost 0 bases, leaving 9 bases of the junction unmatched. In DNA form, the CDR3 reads TGTGCCAGCAGCTTAGAGAGAGACAGGGGAGGAGATGGCTACACCTTC. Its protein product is CASSLERDRGGDGYTF.

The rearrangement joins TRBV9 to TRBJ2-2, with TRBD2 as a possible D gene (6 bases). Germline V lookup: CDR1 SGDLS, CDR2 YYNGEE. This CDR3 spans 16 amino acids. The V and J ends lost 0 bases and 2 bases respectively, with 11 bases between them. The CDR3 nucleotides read TGTGCCAGCAGCGTAGATGCGGGACCTAACACCGGGGAGCTGTTTTTT. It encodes CASSVDAGPNTGELFF. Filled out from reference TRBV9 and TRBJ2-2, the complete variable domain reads DSGVTQTPKHLITATGQRVTLRCSPRSGDLSVYWYQQSLDQGLQFLIQYYNGEERAKGNILERFSAQQFPDLHSELNLSSLELGDSALYFCASSVDAGPNTGELFFGEGSRLTVL.

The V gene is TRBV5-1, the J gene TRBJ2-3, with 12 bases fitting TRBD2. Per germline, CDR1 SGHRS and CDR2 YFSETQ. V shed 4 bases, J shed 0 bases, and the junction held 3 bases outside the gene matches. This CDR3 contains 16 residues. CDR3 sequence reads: CASSPGLAGSTDTQYF. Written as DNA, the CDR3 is TGCGCCAGCAGCCCAGGACTAGCGGGGAGCACAGATACGCAGTATTTT.

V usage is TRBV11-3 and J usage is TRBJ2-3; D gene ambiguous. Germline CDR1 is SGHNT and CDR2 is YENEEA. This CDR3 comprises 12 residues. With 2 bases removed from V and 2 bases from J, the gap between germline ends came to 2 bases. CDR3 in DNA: TGTGCCAGCAGCTTATCCACAGATACGCAGTATTTT. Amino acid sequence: CASSLSTDTQYF.

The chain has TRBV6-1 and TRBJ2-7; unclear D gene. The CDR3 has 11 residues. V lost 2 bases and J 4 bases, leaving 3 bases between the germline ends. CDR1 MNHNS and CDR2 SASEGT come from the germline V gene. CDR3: CASSELYEQYF. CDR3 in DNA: TGTGCCAGCAGTGAATTGTACGAGCAGTACTTC.

This CDR3 is CAWSSGTGNVEQYF. CDR3 coding DNA: TGTGCCTGGAGTTCCGGGACAGGGAACGTCGAGCAGTACTTC. The chain carries TRBV30 and TRBJ2-7; 9 bases are shared with TRBD1. With V trimmed by 2 bases and J by 6 bases, 8 bases remained unmatched. The CDR3 spans 14 residues. Germline CDR1 is GTSNPN and CDR2 is SVGIG (reference sequence).

The CDR3 protein is CSASPGSGYTF. The CDR3 DNA is TGCAGTGCTAGTCCGGGGTCTGGCTACACCTTC. This rearrangement joins TRBV20-1 to TRBJ1-2; D ambiguous. Germline V CDR1 and CDR2: DFQATT, SNEGSKA (reference sequence). This CDR3 region has 11 residues. Trimming cost V 3 bases and J 7 bases, with 9 bases left between them.

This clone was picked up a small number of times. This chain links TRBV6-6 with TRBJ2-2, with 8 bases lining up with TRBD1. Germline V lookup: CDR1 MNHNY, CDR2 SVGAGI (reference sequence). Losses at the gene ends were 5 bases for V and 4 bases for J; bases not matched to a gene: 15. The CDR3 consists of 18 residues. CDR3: CASSLMTGVSVGTGELFF. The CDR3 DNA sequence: TGTGCCAGCAGTCTGATGACAGGGGTATCGGTGGGCACCGGGGAGCTGTTTTTT.

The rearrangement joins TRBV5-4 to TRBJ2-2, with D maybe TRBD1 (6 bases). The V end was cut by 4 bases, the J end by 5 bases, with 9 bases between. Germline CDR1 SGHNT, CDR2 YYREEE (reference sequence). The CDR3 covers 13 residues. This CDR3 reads CASSRGTTGELFF. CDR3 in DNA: TGTGCCAGCAGCCGAGGGACAACCGGGGAGCTGTTTTTT.

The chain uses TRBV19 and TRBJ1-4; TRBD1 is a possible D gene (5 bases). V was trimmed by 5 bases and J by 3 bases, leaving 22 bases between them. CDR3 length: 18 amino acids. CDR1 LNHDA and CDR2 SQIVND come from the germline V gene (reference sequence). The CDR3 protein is CASSFSPFQGFPNEKLFF. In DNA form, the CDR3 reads TGTGCCAGTAGTTTCTCTCCCTTTCAGGGATTCCCTAATGAAAAACTGTTTTTT. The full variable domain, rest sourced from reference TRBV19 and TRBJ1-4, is DGGITQSPKYLFRKEGQNVTLSCEQNLNHDAMYWYRQDPGQGLRLIYYSQIVNDFQKGDIAEGYSVSREKKESFPLTVTSAQKNPTAFYLCASSFSPFQGFPNEKLFFGSGTQLSVL.